The 3 T cell receptor beta chains below were found in one sample sequenced in a study of CD8 T cells in ankylosing spondylitis (dated by TCRdb to about 2017). Library construction relied on 5' RACE. The sequencing machine was an Illumina HiSeq 2500. TCRdb trimmed public reads at Q25 via fastp, called clones via MiXCR and kept in-frame beta chains. All rows with the same CDR3 protein become a single entry with the most common DNA and genes. In this sample the table shows approximately 150,000 distinct CDR3 sequences, just over 9.5% of which occur a single time. The ten largest account for more than 13% of the sample. The sequenced material came from blood, either unsorted or a sorted T cell fraction (not recorded which). All receptors derive from a female donor with ankylosing spondylitis or in good health (not recorded which).

Many counts were recorded for this clonotype. The chain uses TRBV5-1 and TRBJ2-1, with D perhaps matching TRBD1 or TRBD2 (5 bases each). The V gene's germline CDR1 is SGHRS and CDR2 YFSETQ. The V end was cut by 4 bases, the J end by 2 bases, with 25 bases between. There are 19 residues in the CDR3. The CDR3 region has the DNA TGCGCCAGCAGCACGGGCTCCCCGGGACCCCCCGGGGCCTACAATGAGCAGTTCTTC. The encoded protein is CASSTGSPGPPGAYNEQFF.

This clonotype was seen a handful of times. The J gene is TRBJ2-1, the V gene TRBV2, with unresolved D. The V and J ends lost 8 bases and 3 bases respectively, with 20 bases between them. The germline gives CDR1 SNHLY, CDR2 FYNNEI. There are 16 residues in the CDR3. The CDR3 here is CASVSSTMTIYNEQFF. In DNA, the CDR3 is TGTGCCAGCGTCAGTAGCACCATGACAATCTACAATGAGCAGTTCTTC. Together with reference TRBV2 and TRBJ2-1, the CDR3 gives the full variable domain: EPEVTQTPSHQVTQMGQEVILRCVPISNHLYFYWYRQILGQKVEFLVSFYNNEISEKSEIFDDQFSVERPDGSNFTLKIRSTKLEDSAMYFCASVSSTMTIYNEQFFGPGTRLTVL.

This clonotype was seen at least ten times. The J gene is TRBJ2-7, the V gene TRBV20-1; possibly TRBD1 for D (5 bases). V dropped 2 bases and J dropped 7 bases, with 18 bases sitting between them. This CDR3 has 14 amino acids. Germline V gene sequence: CDR1 DFQATT, CDR2 SNEGSKA (reference sequence). CDR3 DNA sequence: TGCAGTGCTAGATTCCCGGACGGACATTTAGAGCAGTACTTC. Amino acids: CSARFPDGHLEQYF.